The source of this T cell receptor (beta chain) is a study of shared clonotypes between healthy human individuals. On this clone itself: What it recognizes is unknown.

Study-level results: Clonotype sharing across a few donors was observed for around 5.1% of naive CD4 clonotypes.

Naive CD45RA+ and memory CD45RA-negative subsets were split from CD4+ cells. V shed 4 bases and J shed 2 bases, with 4 bases lying between them. Germline V gene lookup returns CDR1 MNHNY and CDR2 SVGAGI (reference sequence). The CDR3 loop spans 12 amino acids. TCRdb's copy holds only in-frame clones and misses some; the assay was immunoSEQ multiplex PCR. The table lists roughly 2.5 million clones, approximately 92% of them singletons, with 0.11% to 0.15% in the top ten. The rearrangement uses TRBV6-6 and TRBJ2-3; D not certain. The origin of this receptor is a man aged 18-30 years in good health. The sample comprised naive CD4+ T cells sorted from blood. Documented subset: CD45RA+ positively selected. CDR3 in amino acids: CASSSPTDTQYF. The CDR3 bases are TGTGCCAGCAGTTCCCCCACAGATACGCAGTATTTT.